This T cell receptor beta chain was identified in a study of blood T cell repertoires in COVID-19. At the level of the study: Sites in the United States, Italy and Spain provided acute and convalescent COVID-19 samples.

The CDR3 extends over 11 amino acids. Membership in each cohort depended on participant-reported clinical history. The recovered donors of Cohort 3 showed two negative PCRs, clearance, or symptom resolution. Details on this clone: A junction boundary mismatches the germline segment, possibly from a read error.

This table comes from immunoSEQ multiplex PCR, and its TCRdb copy is limited to in-frame clones, with some not included. The data show approximately 300,000 clones, under 90% seen once. Input material: PBMCs or T cells enriched from blood (not recorded which). The TCR was taken from a man younger than 40 who had recovered from COVID-19. The chain employs TRBV12-3 or TRBV12-4 and TRBJ1-2; D may be TRBD1 (5 bases). CDR3 in DNA: TGTGCCAGCAGTCCCAATTTAGGGGTTAGCTTC. Amino acid sequence: CASSPNLGVSF.